This T cell receptor (beta chain) originates from a study of blood T cell repertoires in COVID-19. Study-wide context: Material from acute and convalescent COVID-19 was sourced from the United States, Italy and Spain. Sources were T cells, B-cell-depleted T cells, or PBMCs; the material itself was cDNA or gDNA.

The V gene end was trimmed by 3 bases and the J gene end by 3 bases; junction bases not matched to a gene: 7. The V gene's germline CDR1 is SGHTA and CDR2 FQGNSA. The CDR3 loop spans 15 amino acids. Method: immunoSEQ multiplex PCR; TCRdb's copy keeps in-frame clones and lacks some. The sample lists 110,000 to 150,000 clones; about 84% were seen once. Enrolled through a virtual design, the participants were between roughly 18 and 100 years of age and came from about two dozen US areas. Exposed enrollees encountered a COVID-19 case at some point within 2 weeks before study entry. The chain has TRBV7-2 and TRBJ2-7, with TRBD2 matching over 8 bases. The sequence derives from a woman under 30 who had been exposed to COVID-19. Sequencing was carried out using PBMCs or T cells enriched from blood (not recorded which). CDR3 in DNA: TGTGCCAGCAGCTTGTGGAGCGGGGGCGACTACGAGCAGTACTTC. Residues: CASSLWSGGDYEQYF.